The entry below describes one T cell receptor (beta chain). Its antigen remains unidentified. With 60 Vbeta and 13 Jbeta primers, the PCR was carried out. TCRdb's table, derived via immunoSEQ multiplex PCR, lists solely in-frame clones and lacks some. The table lists tens of thousands of clones, more than 55% of them singletons. The data were obtained in a study of cytomegalovirus exposure and HLA in healthy donors. Study results and limitations: HLA-A and HLA-B allele assignments for most subjects were reportedly predicted accurately using TCR beta sequences.

The CDR3 has 15 residues. V shed 5 bases and J 1 base; nucleotides not matched to a gene: 5. Germline V lookup: CDR1 MDHEN, CDR2 SYDVKM. The receptor was derived from a man in his sixties in good health and CMV-seropositive. The rearrangement links TRBV28 to TRBJ1-1; 9 nucleotides align to TRBD1. Input material: PBMCs. CDR3 region: CASSDPTGGNTEAFF. CDR3 DNA sequence: TGTGCCAGCAGTGATCCGACAGGGGGGAACACTGAAGCTTTCTTT.